At least ten counts were recorded for the clone carrying this T cell receptor beta chain. No antigen is known for it. This entry is derived from a study of glioma-infiltrating T cells. Study-level results: Only very few CDR3 sequences appeared in both tissue and blood. Tissue-blood divergence was below expectation in non-neoplastic patients, above in gliomas.

Using RNA template, CDR3s of TCR alpha and beta were amplified with iRepertoire arm-PCR. One-step reverse transcription and amplification started from approximately 100-400 ng of tissue mRNA or PBMC total RNA. TCRdb processed the multiplex PCR reads anew with MiXCR; each CDR3 protein has one entry. The sample yields roughly 200,000 distinct CDR3 sequences, roughly a third seen once. V gave up 4 bases and J gave up 7 bases; unmatched junction bases: 7. The CDR3 runs 13 residues. Germline CDR1 and CDR2: SGHNT and YYREEE (reference sequence). Sequenced sample: glioma tissue, nonneoplastic brain tissue, or PBMCs (not recorded which). The V gene is TRBV5-4, the J gene TRBJ1-2; TRBD1 matches at 7 bases. This receptor was taken from a human donor with low-grade glioma or glioblastoma, undergoing nonglioma brain surgery, or in good health (not recorded which). CDR3 in amino acids: CASSLRQGFGYTF. CDR3 DNA: TGTGCCAGCAGCCTTAGACAGGGTTTTGGCTACACCTTC.